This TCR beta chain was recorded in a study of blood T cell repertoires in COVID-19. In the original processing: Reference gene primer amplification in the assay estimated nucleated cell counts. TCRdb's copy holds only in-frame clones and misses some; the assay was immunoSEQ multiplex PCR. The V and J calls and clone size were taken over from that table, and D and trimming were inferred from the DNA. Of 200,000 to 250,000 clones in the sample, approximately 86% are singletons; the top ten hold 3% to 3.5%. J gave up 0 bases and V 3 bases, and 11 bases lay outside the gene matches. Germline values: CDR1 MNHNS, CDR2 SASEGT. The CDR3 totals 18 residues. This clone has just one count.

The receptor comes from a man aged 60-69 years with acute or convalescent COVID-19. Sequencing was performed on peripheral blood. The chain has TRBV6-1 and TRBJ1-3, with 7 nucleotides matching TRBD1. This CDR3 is CASSETRTGAFSGNTIYF. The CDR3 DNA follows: TGTGCCAGCAGTGAGACCAGAACAGGGGCTTTCTCTGGAAACACCATATATTTT.